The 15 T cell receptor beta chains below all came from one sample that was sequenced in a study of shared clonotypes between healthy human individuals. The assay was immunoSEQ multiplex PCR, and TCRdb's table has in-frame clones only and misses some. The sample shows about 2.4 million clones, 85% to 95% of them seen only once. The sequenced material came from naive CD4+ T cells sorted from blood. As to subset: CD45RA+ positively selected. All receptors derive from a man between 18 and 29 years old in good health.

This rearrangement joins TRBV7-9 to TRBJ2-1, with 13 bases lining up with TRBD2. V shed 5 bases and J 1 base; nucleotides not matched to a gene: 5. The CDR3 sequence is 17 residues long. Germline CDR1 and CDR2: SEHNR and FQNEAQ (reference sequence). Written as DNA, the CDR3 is TGTGCCAGCAGCCCAGGACTAGCGGGAGAGTCCTACAATGAGCAGTTCTTC. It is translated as CASSPGLAGESYNEQFF.

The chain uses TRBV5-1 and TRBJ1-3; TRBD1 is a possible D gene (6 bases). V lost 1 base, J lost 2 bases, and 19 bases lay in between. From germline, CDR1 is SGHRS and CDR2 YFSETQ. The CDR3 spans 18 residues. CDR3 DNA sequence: TGCGCCAGCAGCTTGTCCGGCGGGGGGCGCAGCCCTGGAAACACCATATATTTT. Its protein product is CASSLSGGGRSPGNTIYF.

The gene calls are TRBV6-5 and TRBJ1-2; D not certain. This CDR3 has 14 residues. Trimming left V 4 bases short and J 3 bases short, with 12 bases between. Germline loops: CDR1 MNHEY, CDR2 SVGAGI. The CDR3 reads CASSSSQMYYGYTF. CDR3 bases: TGTGCCAGCAGTTCCTCCCAAATGTACTATGGCTACACCTTC.

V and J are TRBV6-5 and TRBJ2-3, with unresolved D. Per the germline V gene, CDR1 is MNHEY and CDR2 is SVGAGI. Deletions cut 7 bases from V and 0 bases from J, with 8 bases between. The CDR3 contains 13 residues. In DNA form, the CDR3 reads TGTGCCAGCACCCCAGCGAGCACAGATACGCAGTATTTT. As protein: CASTPASTDTQYF.

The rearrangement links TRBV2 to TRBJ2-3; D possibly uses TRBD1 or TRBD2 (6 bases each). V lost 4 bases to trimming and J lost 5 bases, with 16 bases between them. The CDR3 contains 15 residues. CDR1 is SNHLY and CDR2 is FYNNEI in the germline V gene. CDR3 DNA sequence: TGTGCCAGCAGTGCCGTGGGGGCGGGGAAAGATACGCAGTATTTT. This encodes CASSAVGAGKDTQYF.

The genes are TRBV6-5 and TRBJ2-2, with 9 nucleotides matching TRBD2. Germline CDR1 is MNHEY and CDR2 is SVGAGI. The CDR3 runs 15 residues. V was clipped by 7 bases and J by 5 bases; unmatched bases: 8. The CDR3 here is CASIPAGGGTGELFF. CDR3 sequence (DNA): TGTGCCAGCATTCCAGCGGGAGGAGGGACCGGGGAGCTGTTTTTT.

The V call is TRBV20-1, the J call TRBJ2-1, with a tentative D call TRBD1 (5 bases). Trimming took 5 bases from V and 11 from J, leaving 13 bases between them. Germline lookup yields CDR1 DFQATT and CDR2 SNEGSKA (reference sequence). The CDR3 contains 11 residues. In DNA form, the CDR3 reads TGCAGTGCTCCGTCAGCAGGGAAGCAGTTCTTC. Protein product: CSAPSAGKQFF.

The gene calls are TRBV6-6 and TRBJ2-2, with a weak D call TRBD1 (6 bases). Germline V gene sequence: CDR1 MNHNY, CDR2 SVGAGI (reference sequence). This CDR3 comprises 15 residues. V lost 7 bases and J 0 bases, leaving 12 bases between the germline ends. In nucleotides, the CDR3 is TGTGCCAGCAAAAGGGACATCTCGAACACCGGGGAGCTGTTTTTT. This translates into CASKRDISNTGELFF.

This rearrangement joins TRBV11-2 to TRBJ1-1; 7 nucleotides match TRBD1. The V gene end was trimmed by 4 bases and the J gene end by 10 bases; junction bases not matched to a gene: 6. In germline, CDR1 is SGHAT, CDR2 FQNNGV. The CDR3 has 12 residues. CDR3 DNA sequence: TGTGCCAGCAGCTCTTTTCCAGGGGGAGCTTTCTTT. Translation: CASSSFPGGAFF.

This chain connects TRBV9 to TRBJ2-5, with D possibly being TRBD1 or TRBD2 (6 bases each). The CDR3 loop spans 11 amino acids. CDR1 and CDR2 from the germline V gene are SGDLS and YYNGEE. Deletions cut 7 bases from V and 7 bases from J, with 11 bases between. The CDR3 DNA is TGTGCCAGCGGGGGGCTCGGGACCCAGTACTTC. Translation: CASGGLGTQYF.

CDR3 DNA: TGTGCCTGTCTCAGTGCCCTCTCCTACGAGCAGTACTTC. Protein sequence: CACLSALSYEQYF. The chain is built from TRBV30 and TRBJ2-7, with D unresolved. Trimming removed 6 bases at V and 0 bases at J, with 12 bases between. This CDR3 spans 13 amino acids. The germline gives CDR1 GTSNPN, CDR2 SVGIG (reference sequence).

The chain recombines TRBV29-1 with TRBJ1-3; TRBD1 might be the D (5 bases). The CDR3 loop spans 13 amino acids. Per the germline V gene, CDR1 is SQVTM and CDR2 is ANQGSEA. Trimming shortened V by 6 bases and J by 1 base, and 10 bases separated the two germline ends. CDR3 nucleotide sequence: TGCAGCGTGCCCCAGGGATCTGGAAACACCATATATTTT. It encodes CSVPQGSGNTIYF.

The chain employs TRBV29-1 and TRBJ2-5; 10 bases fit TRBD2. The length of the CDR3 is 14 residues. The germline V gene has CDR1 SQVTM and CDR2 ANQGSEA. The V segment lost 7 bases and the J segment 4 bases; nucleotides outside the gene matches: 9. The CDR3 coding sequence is TGCAGCGCCTCGGGACTAGCGAAAGGAGAGACCCAGTACTTC. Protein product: CSASGLAKGETQYF.

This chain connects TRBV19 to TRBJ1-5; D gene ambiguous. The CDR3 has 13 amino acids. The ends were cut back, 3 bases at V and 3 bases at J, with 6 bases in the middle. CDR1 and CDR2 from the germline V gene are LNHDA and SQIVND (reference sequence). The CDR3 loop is CASSIGYNQPQHF. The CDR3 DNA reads TGTGCCAGTAGTATCGGGTACAATCAGCCCCAGCATTTT.

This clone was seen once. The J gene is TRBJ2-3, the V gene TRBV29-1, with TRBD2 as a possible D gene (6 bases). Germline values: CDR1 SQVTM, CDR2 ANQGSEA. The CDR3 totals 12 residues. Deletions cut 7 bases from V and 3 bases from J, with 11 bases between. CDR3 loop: CSGASVTDTQYF. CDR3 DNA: TGCAGCGGGGCTAGCGTAACAGATACGCAGTATTTT.